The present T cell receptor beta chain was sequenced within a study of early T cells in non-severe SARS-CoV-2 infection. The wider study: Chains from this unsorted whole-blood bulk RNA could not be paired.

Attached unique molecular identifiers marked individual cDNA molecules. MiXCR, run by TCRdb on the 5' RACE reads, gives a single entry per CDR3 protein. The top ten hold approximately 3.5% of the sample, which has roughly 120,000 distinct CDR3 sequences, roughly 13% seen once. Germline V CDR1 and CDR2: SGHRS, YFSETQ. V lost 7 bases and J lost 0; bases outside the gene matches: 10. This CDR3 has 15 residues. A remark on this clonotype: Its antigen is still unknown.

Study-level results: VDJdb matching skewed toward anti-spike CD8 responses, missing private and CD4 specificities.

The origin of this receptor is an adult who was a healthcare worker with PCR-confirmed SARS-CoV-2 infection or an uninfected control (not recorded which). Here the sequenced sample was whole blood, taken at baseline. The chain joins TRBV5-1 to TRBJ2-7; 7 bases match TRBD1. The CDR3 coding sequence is TGCGCCAGCTCAAATACCCGGGACAGCTCCTACGAGCAGTACTTC. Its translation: CASSNTRDSSYEQYF.